Below, one T cell receptor beta chain is given with its context. The antigen is unknown. This record comes from a study of T cell responses to AZD1222 COVID-19 vaccine. Whole-study context: Second doses at about 4 or about 12 weeks were pooled.

Whole-study findings and limits: White British people made up most donors, females outnumbered males, and clonal diversity was possibly underestimated. Spike-specific TCR breadth and depth were elevated following two AZD1222 doses. Among those given AZD1222, only six were seropositive at baseline.

The protocol was immunoSEQ multiplex PCR, while the TCRdb copy is restricted to in-frame clones and leaves out a portion. The sample holds 130,000 to 150,000 clones, about 91% seen once. With 4 bases removed from V and 1 base from J, the gap between germline ends came to 11 bases. This CDR3 is 15 amino acids long. From germline, CDR1 is KGHSH and CDR2 LQKENI. The chain employs TRBV18 and TRBJ1-5, with D perhaps matching TRBD1 (5 bases). The sequencing used peripheral blood, collected on day 0 of AZD1222 vaccination. This receptor was obtained from an adult in good health. CDR3 loop: CASSLQGASNQPQHF. The DNA for the CDR3 is TGTGCCAGCTCACTCCAAGGGGCGAGCAATCAGCCCCAGCATTTT.